The source of this T cell receptor beta chain is a study of monozygotic twins with inflammatory bowel disease. The template switching step added UMIs that contained a 6-nucleotide sample barcode. TCRdb re-called the 5' RACE reads and shows each CDR3 protein once, DNA omitted. The sample totals approximately 200,000 distinct CDR3 sequences. Looked up from germline, CDR1 is SQVTM and CDR2 is ANQGSEA. The CDR3 covers 11 residues. Concerning this clonotype itself: Its antigen is still unknown.

Findings of the study overall: Immunosuppressive treatments were not uniform, and this may have added variability to patient repertoires.

The source material was blood. The J gene is TRBJ2-5, the V gene TRBV29-1; the D call from TCRdb, TRBD2, cannot be confirmed without DNA. The TCR originated in a human donor with ulcerative colitis or Crohn's disease, or a healthy co-twin of an affected twin (not recorded which). The CDR3 protein is CSVRAGETQYF.